These T cell receptor beta chains were read from a single sample in a study of OX40 agonist ivuxolimab in advanced cancers. Assay used: immunoSEQ multiplex PCR; TCRdb lists only in-frame clones, some missing. Of around 68,000 clones detected, roughly 87% appear once; the ten largest clones hold about 2.5%. Material: CD4+ or CD8+ T cells sorted from blood, obtained in a trial of the OX40 agonist ivuxolimab. Source of these receptors: an adult with an advanced solid tumor such as melanoma, head and neck, liver or kidney cancer. Both conserved end residues are part of each CDR3. Each record gives: CDR3 protein, CDR3 DNA, V gene, D gene, J gene, clone size. A D gene is named only where the DNA matches it firmly. The size field is filled for only some rows; it gives once, few, many or a size class.

CDR3: CASSQQGYEQYF
DNA: TGTGCCAGCAGTCAACAGGGCTACGAGCAGTACTTC
V: TRBV6-5
D: NA
J: TRBJ2-7
size: NA

CDR3: CAYRQGSNQPQHF
DNA: TGTGCCTACCGACAGGGTAGCAATCAGCCCCAGCATTTT
V: TRBV30
D: TRBD1
J: TRBJ1-5
size: few

CDR3: CASSWSGTADTQYF
DNA: TGCGCCAGCAGCTGGAGCGGGACGGCAGATACGCAGTATTTT
V: TRBV5-1
D: TRBD2
J: TRBJ2-3
size: NA

CDR3: CASSIQRGSYEQYF
DNA: TGTGCCAGTAGTATCCAGCGGGGTTCCTACGAGCAGTACTTC
V: TRBV19
D: TRBD2
J: TRBJ2-7
size: NA

CDR3: CASSSAESSYNSPLHF
DNA: TGTGCCAGCAGTTCGGCGGAGAGCTCCTATAATTCACCCCTCCACTTT
V: TRBV7-2
D: NA
J: TRBJ1-6
size: NA

CDR3: CASSSRSGANVLTF
DNA: TGTGCCAGCAGCTCCAGATCGGGGGCCAACGTCCTGACTTTC
V: TRBV5-4
D: NA
J: TRBJ2-6
size: once

CDR3: CASSLAYLAGSSYEQYF
DNA: TGTGCCAGCAGTTTAGCATATCTAGCGGGGAGCTCCTACGAGCAGTACTTC
V: TRBV28
D: TRBD2
J: TRBJ2-7
size: once

CDR3: CASSYSYSINTEAFF
DNA: TGTGCCAGCAGTTACTCGTACTCGATAAACACTGAAGCTTTCTTT
V: TRBV6-5
D: NA
J: TRBJ1-1
size: NA

CDR3: CASSPTGQKETQYF
DNA: TGTGCCAGCAGTCCGACAGGGCAAAAGGAGACCCAGTACTTC
V: TRBV28
D: TRBD1
J: TRBJ2-5
size: NA

CDR3: CASSPGGPTDTQYF
DNA: TGCGCCAGCAGCCCAGGGGGGCCCACAGATACGCAGTATTTT
V: TRBV5-1
D: NA
J: TRBJ2-3
size: NA

CDR3: CASSPPGQPYPNYGYTF
DNA: TGTGCCAGCTCACCCCCGGGACAGCCCTACCCTAACTATGGCTACACCTTC
V: TRBV18
D: TRBD1
J: TRBJ1-2
size: NA

CDR3: CASGTGGSKNIQYF
DNA: TGTGCCAGCGGGACAGGGGGAAGCAAAAACATTCAGTACTTC
V: TRBV25-1
D: TRBD1
J: TRBJ2-4
size: NA

CDR3: CASSSRQAYGYTF
DNA: TGTGCCAGCAGCTCCCGACAGGCCTATGGCTACACCTTC
V: TRBV7-4
D: NA
J: TRBJ1-2
size: NA

CDR3: CASSARGQGNSPLHF
DNA: TGTGCCAGCAGTGCCCGAGGACAGGGGAATTCACCCCTCCACTTT
V: TRBV28
D: TRBD1
J: TRBJ1-6
size: NA

CDR3: CASSPPGLNRDTQYF
DNA: TGTGCCAGTAGTCCTCCGGGACTCAACAGGGATACGCAGTATTTT
V: TRBV19
D: NA
J: TRBJ2-3
size: NA

CDR3: CASRGTGGYEQYF
DNA: TGTGCCAGCAGGGGGACAGGGGGATACGAGCAGTACTTC
V: TRBV6-5
D: TRBD1
J: TRBJ2-7
size: NA

CDR3: CAGATNEKKLFF
DNA: TGTGCTGGGGCTACTAATGAAAAAAAACTGTTTTTT
V: TRBV2
D: NA
J: TRBJ1-4
size: NA

CDR3: CASSKAGGAYEQYF
DNA: TGTGCCAGCAGTAAAGCGGGAGGTGCCTACGAGCAGTACTTC
V: TRBV7-9
D: TRBD2
J: TRBJ2-7
size: NA

CDR3: CAWRATGTGWSYEQYF
DNA: TGTGCCTGGAGAGCAACTGGGACAGGGTGGTCCTACGAGCAGTACTTC
V: TRBV30
D: TRBD1
J: TRBJ2-7
size: NA

CDR3: CASSYLPGTVPEKLFF
DNA: TGTGCCAGCAGTTACCTACCCGGGACAGTACCCGAAAAACTGTTTTTT
V: TRBV6-5
D: TRBD1
J: TRBJ1-4
size: NA